This TCR beta chain was captured by sequencing in a study of identical twins. TCRdb analysed the 5' RACE reads with MiXCR anew, one entry per CDR3 protein. Of around 1.7 million distinct CDR3 sequences listed, 25% to 35% are singletons. The germline gives CDR1 MNHEY, CDR2 SMNVEV (reference sequence). This CDR3 comprises 19 residues. Trimming removed 8 bases from V and 0 bases from J, with 26 bases in between. The TCR sequence derives from a newborn girl in good health. Sample: cord blood. The rearrangement links TRBV27 to TRBJ1-5; tentative D call: TRBD1 (6 bases). The CDR3: CASRSIRGRDRDSNQPQHF. As DNA, the CDR3 is TGTGCCAGCCGATCAATCAGGGGAAGGGATAGGGATAGCAATCAGCCCCAGCATTTT.